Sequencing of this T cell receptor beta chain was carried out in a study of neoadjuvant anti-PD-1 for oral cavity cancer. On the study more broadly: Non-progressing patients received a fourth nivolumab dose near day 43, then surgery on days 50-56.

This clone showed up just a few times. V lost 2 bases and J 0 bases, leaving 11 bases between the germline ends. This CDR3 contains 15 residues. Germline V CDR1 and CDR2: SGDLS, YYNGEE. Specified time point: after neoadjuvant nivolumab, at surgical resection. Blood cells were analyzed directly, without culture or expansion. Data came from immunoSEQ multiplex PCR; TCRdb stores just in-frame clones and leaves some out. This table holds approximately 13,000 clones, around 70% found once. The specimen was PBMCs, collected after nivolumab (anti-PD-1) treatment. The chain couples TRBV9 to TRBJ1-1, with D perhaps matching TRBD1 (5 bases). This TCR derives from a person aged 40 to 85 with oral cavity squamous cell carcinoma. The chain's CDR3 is CASSVGRQLNTEAFF. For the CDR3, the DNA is TGTGCCAGCAGCGTGGGTCGACAGTTGAACACTGAAGCTTTCTTT.